This entry describes one T cell receptor (beta chain). The antigen is not known. The V end was cut by 5 bases, the J end by 1 base, with 5 bases between. CDR3 size: 12 residues. Germline V gives CDR1 KGHSH, CDR2 LQKENI. This entry belongs to a study of breast tumors, draining lymph nodes, adjacent tissues. Study-wide results and caveats: Findings are consistent with lymph node origin and intratumoral expansion of most tumor T cells. The lymph node origin of tumor T cells was framed as consistent with a hypothesis, not demonstrated. Tumors had less TCR diversity than lymph nodes, more than nontumor tissue.

The lymph nodes were axillary draining lymph nodes from breast cancer patients. TCRdb reprocessed the multiplex PCR reads via MiXCR and lists one record per CDR3 protein. The sample consists of about 100,000 distinct CDR3 sequences, approximately 21% of them appearing once. The origin of this receptor is a female donor with breast cancer. Some clones in this sample may be carry-over from other donors' samples. This sequence joins TRBV18 and TRBJ2-5, with no clear D. Sequencing was carried out using axillary lymph node tissue. CDR3 sequence: CASSALQETQYF. In DNA form, the CDR3 reads TGTGCCAGCTCAGCGCTCCAAGAGACCCAGTACTTC.